The 16 T cell receptor beta chains in this list originate from one sample, sequenced in a study of T-cell memory formation after mild COVID-19. TCRdb re-called the 5' RACE reads with MiXCR, one entry per CDR3 protein. The data contain 470,000 or so distinct CDR3 sequences, over 15% of them seen just once; the ten biggest clones take up about a fifth. Sequences were obtained from PBMCs or a T cell subset sorted from them (not recorded which). Source of these receptors: a man aged 18 to 29 who had mild COVID-19 (a few samples of this study predate the infection). Cell type and time point are not known.

The chain employs TRBV20-1 and TRBJ2-1; 10 bases agree with TRBD2. The J segment lost 7 bases and the V segment lost 0 bases, leaving 3 bases of the junction unmatched. The CDR3 has 14 residues. Germline V CDR1 and CDR2: DFQATT, SNEGSKA (reference sequence). As DNA, the CDR3 is TGCAGTGCTAGAGAAAGCGGGAGGGGAAATGAGCAGTTCTTC. Its translation: CSARESGRGNEQFF.

There are many counts of this clonotype. The chain joins TRBV5-1 to TRBJ1-1, with 7 bases matching TRBD1. The CDR3 is 17 residues long. Germline V gives CDR1 SGHRS, CDR2 YFSETQ. Losses at the gene ends were 6 bases for V and 0 bases for J; bases not matched to a gene: 14. CDR3 amino acids: CASTQNVAGGMNTEAFF. CDR3 sequence (DNA): TGCGCCAGCACCCAGAACGTAGCAGGGGGTATGAACACTGAAGCTTTCTTT.

The chain employs TRBV5-1 and TRBJ1-1; no definite D call. The CDR3 loop spans 15 amino acids. V was pared by 0 bases and J by 6 bases, with 15 bases between. Germline CDR1 SGHRS, CDR2 YFSETQ. The CDR3 here is CASSLDASAIPEAFF. CDR3 nucleotides: TGCGCCAGCAGCTTGGACGCTTCTGCGATCCCTGAAGCTTTCTTT.

Only a few counts were recorded for this clonotype. The rearrangement joins TRBV5-6 to TRBJ2-2; 9 bases map to TRBD2. The CDR3 consists of 16 residues. V was clipped by 1 base and J by 5 bases; unmatched bases: 6. Germline-derived CDR1 and CDR2 are SGHDT and YYEEEE. This chain's CDR3 is CASSLIQRGVTGELFF. The CDR3 DNA reads as TGTGCCAGCAGCTTGATCCAGCGGGGGGTTACCGGGGAGCTGTTTTTT.

CDR3 DNA: TGTGCCAGCAGCTTAGTGGCGGGGAACGCCCAAGAGACCCAGTACTTC. This encodes CASSLVAGNAQETQYF. The chain joins TRBV7-2 to TRBJ2-5; perhaps TRBD2 as D (6 bases). This CDR3 has 16 residues. Deletions cut 1 base from V and 1 base from J, with 13 bases between. Germline CDR1 SGHTA, CDR2 FQGNSA. Looking up the rest from reference TRBV7-2 and TRBJ2-5 gives the full variable domain: GAGVSQSPSNKVTEKGKDVELRCDPISGHTALYWYRQSLGQGLEFLIYFQGNSAPDKSGLPSDRFSAERTGGSVSTLTIQRTQQEDSAVYLCASSLVAGNAQETQYFGPGTRLLVL.

This clonotype was counted only a few times. The chain uses TRBV7-2 and TRBJ2-1; TRBD1 aligns across 10 bases. The V gene's germline CDR1 is SGHTA and CDR2 FQGNSA. J lost 3 bases, V lost 2 bases, and 7 bases had no gene match. This CDR3 has 17 amino acids. This CDR3 is CASSLFAGQGYYNEQFF. CDR3 DNA: TGTGCCAGCAGCTTATTTGCGGGACAGGGGTACTACAATGAGCAGTTCTTC.

This clonotype was picked up a small number of times. CDR3 in amino acids: CATSDESTSYNEQFF. The CDR3 nucleotides read TGTGCCACCAGTGATGAATCTACCTCCTACAATGAGCAGTTCTTC. The chain links TRBV24-1 to TRBJ2-1; D not certain. Germline CDR1 and CDR2: KGHDR and SFDVKD. Trimming took 3 bases from V and 0 from J, leaving 8 bases between them. CDR3 length equals 15 residues.

Only a few counts were recorded for this clonotype. V and J are TRBV29-1 and TRBJ2-4; 8 bases map to TRBD2. This CDR3 region has 11 residues. Unmatched junction bases numbered 4, after V lost 7 bases and J lost 8 bases. The V gene's germline CDR1 is SQVTM and CDR2 ANQGSEA. The CDR3 is CSALGGDIQYF. The CDR3, as DNA: TGCAGCGCCCTCGGGGGGGACATTCAGTACTTC.

In its sample, this clonotype was seen a few times. The chain carries TRBV7-2 and TRBJ2-3, with no clear D. Per germline, CDR1 SGHTA and CDR2 FQGNSA. V was cut by 5 bases and J by 2 bases, with 8 bases left in between. This CDR3 contains 13 residues. CDR3 sequence (DNA): TGTGCCAGCAGCGTCGACAACACAGATACGCAGTATTTT. Protein: CASSVDNTDTQYF.

This clonotype was picked up many times. The chain recombines TRBV7-9 with TRBJ2-7; D is possibly TRBD2 (5 bases). CDR3 length: 14 residues. CDR1 and CDR2 from the germline V gene are SEHNR and FQNEAQ (reference sequence). The V end was cut by 4 bases, the J end by 2 bases, with 12 bases between. The CDR3: CASSSPSTPYEQYV. As DNA, the CDR3 is TGTGCCAGCAGCTCCCCTAGCACGCCCTACGAGCAGTACGTC.

This clonotype was observed a few times. This rearrangement joins TRBV4-1 to TRBJ2-2, with a possible D match to TRBD1 (6 bases). The CDR3 consists of 15 residues. Looked up from germline, CDR1 is MGHRA and CDR2 is YSYEKL. With 3 bases removed from V and 1 base from J, the gap between germline ends came to 9 bases. This CDR3 is CASSQVRGNTGELFF. The CDR3, as DNA: TGCGCCAGCAGCCAGGTCAGGGGGAACACCGGGGAGCTGTTTTTT.

This clonotype has more than one count but fewer than ten. The chain recombines TRBV12-3 or TRBV12-4 with TRBJ2-2; either TRBD1 or TRBD2 may fit D (5 bases each). V was shortened by 5 bases and J by 4 bases, with 26 bases between the two germline ends. This CDR3 has 19 amino acids. CDR3 residues: CASSARGVGDWGTTGELFF. The CDR3 DNA follows: TGTGCCAGCAGTGCCAGAGGGGTAGGGGATTGGGGAACCACCGGGGAGCTGTTTTTT.

This chain connects TRBV7-2 to TRBJ2-1, with a weak D call TRBD1 (6 bases). The CDR3 loop spans 16 amino acids. Germline V gene sequence: CDR1 SGHTA, CDR2 FQGNSA. V was cut by 7 bases and J by 6 bases, with 22 bases left in between. CDR3 protein: CASTHLGQSLVNEQFF. DNA for the CDR3: TGTGCCAGCACGCACCTCGGACAGTCCCTCGTCAATGAGCAGTTCTTC.

This clonotype was observed a handful of times. This rearrangement joins TRBV4-2 to TRBJ2-7; possible D gene TRBD1, 5 bases. Trimming took 0 bases from V and 6 from J, leaving 15 bases between them. Germline CDR1 and CDR2: LGHNA and YNFKEQ. This CDR3 is 15 amino acids long. CDR3 residues: CASSQDGAGSFEQYV. The CDR3 nucleotides read TGTGCCAGCAGCCAAGATGGGGCAGGGTCTTTCGAGCAGTACGTC.

This CDR3 reads CASSYRMGKKQGGRTDTQYF. CDR3 nucleotide sequence: TGTGCCAGCAGTTACCGGATGGGGAAGAAACAGGGAGGGCGCACAGATACGCAGTATTTT. The gene calls are TRBV6-5 and TRBJ2-3; D possibly corresponds to TRBD2 (7 bases). V shed 2 bases and J shed 1 base, with 25 bases lying between them. The CDR3 is made up of 20 amino acids. Germline V gene data show CDR1 as MNHEY and CDR2 as SVGAGI.

This clonotype was counted a few times. This chain links TRBV5-1 with TRBJ1-3; D uncertain. Germline CDR1 and CDR2: SGHRS and YFSETQ. The CDR3 is 14 residues long. The germline V and J ends were trimmed by 0 bases and 0 bases, with 4 bases remaining between them. CDR3 coding DNA: TGCGCCAGCAGCTTGGACTTCTCTGGAAACACCATATATTTT. As protein: CASSLDFSGNTIYF. Full variable domain (missing parts from reference TRBV5-1 and TRBJ1-3): KAGVTQTPRYLIKTRGQQVTLSCSPISGHRSVSWYQQTPGQGLQFLFEYFSETQRNKGNFPGRFSGRQFSNSRSEMNVSTLELGDSALYLCASSLDFSGNTIYFGEGSWLTVV.